The rows below give T cell receptor beta chains drawn from one sample of a study of blood T cells in healthy people across ages. TCRdb re-called the 5' RACE reads with MiXCR, one entry per CDR3 protein. The sample has 730,000 or so distinct CDR3 sequences; approximately 39% are singletons. Material for sequencing was blood. The receptors come from a woman between 55 and 75 years old in good health. Each CDR3 is given with its conserved first and last residue. A D gene is named only where the DNA matches it firmly. Not all rows give a size; the values are once, few, many and, for expanded clones, a class.

v_gene	j_gene	abundance	d_gene	CDR3aa	CDR3nt
TRBV6-2/TRBV6-3	TRBJ2-1	.	.	CASSYGGPAEQFF	TGTGCCAGCAGTTATGGGGGGCCGGCTGAGCAGTTCTTC
TRBV6-2/TRBV6-3	TRBJ1-5	few	.	CASNQDHSNQPQHF	TGTGCCAGCAACCAGGATCATAGCAATCAGCCCCAGCATTTT
TRBV7-2	TRBJ2-3	.	TRBD2	CASSLSGGTSAGDTQYF	TGTGCCAGCAGCTTAAGTGGAGGGACTAGCGCCGGAGATACGCAGTATTTT
TRBV27	TRBJ1-5	few	.	CASSFRTGDQPQHF	TGTGCCAGCAGTTTTCGGACGGGTGATCAGCCCCAGCATTTT
TRBV7-9	TRBJ1-4	.	.	CASSLMGGDEKLFF	TGTGCCAGCAGTTTGATGGGGGGAGATGAAAAACTGTTTTTT
TRBV12-3/TRBV12-4	TRBJ2-1	.	TRBD1	CASSHRQGPYNEQFF	TGTGCCAGCAGTCATCGACAGGGCCCCTACAATGAGCAGTTCTTC
TRBV4-2	TRBJ2-5	many	.	CASSQDRAETQYF	TGTGCCAGCAGCCAAGATCGGGCAGAGACCCAGTACTTC
TRBV6-2/TRBV6-3	TRBJ2-3	few	.	CASSYQGFTDTQYF	TGTGCCAGCAGTTACCAGGGTTTCACAGATACGCAGTATTTT
TRBV25-1	TRBJ1-2	.	.	CASSEFVGSVYGYTF	TGTGCCAGCAGTGAATTCGTGGGAAGTGTCTATGGCTACACCTTC
TRBV20-1	TRBJ1-2	.	TRBD1	CSSRQGGGGYTF	TGCAGTTCCAGACAGGGAGGTGGCGGCTACACCTTC
TRBV6-5	TRBJ1-2	.	TRBD1	CASRRSEGAGGYTF	TGTGCCAGCAGACGGAGCGAGGGGGCAGGAGGCTACACCTTC
TRBV12-3/TRBV12-4	TRBJ2-7	.	TRBD1	CASSGLGTGGSYEQYF	TGTGCCAGCAGTGGGTTGGGGACAGGGGGTTCCTACGAGCAGTACTTC
TRBV4-2	TRBJ1-2	many	.	CASSQEQGDGYTF	TGTGCCAGCAGCCAAGAACAGGGAGATGGCTACACCTTC
TRBV28	TRBJ2-5	.	TRBD1	CAGSPQGVETQYF	TGTGCCGGGAGTCCCCAGGGGGTAGAGACCCAGTACTTC
TRBV7-2	TRBJ2-7	.	TRBD1	CASSLGPSDRENGVYVQYF	TGTGCCAGCAGCTTAGGACCCTCGGACAGGGAAAATGGGGTATACGTGCAGTACTTC
TRBV24-1	TRBJ2-2	.	TRBD2	CATPAGGLRTGELFF	TGTGCCACCCCAGCGGGAGGACTTCGTACCGGGGAGCTGTTTTTT
TRBV11-2	TRBJ1-5	.	.	CASGGGAGQPQHF	TGTGCCAGTGGAGGGGGGGCCGGTCAGCCCCAGCATTTT
TRBV7-2	TRBJ1-2	.	.	CASSLLPASYGYTF	TGTGCCAGCAGCTTACTGCCAGCATCCTATGGCTACACCTTC
TRBV12-3/TRBV12-4	TRBJ2-1	few	.	CASSLTSLDEQFF	TGTGCCAGCAGTTTGACTAGTCTGGATGAGCAGTTCTTC
TRBV20-1	TRBJ2-1	.	TRBD2	CSASVRGGLDEQFF	TGCAGTGCTAGTGTGCGGGGGGGCCTCGATGAGCAGTTCTTC
TRBV7-3	TRBJ2-7	.	.	CASSLMRSSGQGYNERYF	TGTGCCAGCAGCTTAATGAGGTCCTCGGGTCAAGGGTACAATGAGCGGTACTTC
TRBV4-3	TRBJ2-5	.	.	CASSQEGAIVHNEQYF	TGCGCCAGCAGCCAAGAAGGAGCGATCGTCCACAATGAGCAGTACTTC
TRBV6-2/TRBV6-3	TRBJ2-3	.	.	CASSSYLTDVGDTQYF	TGTGCCAGCAGTTCCTACCTAACGGATGTGGGCGATACGCAGTATTTT
TRBV7-9	TRBJ1-2	few	.	CASSVEGFGGYTF	TGTGCCAGCAGCGTGGAGGGGTTCGGCGGCTACACCTTC
TRBV7-9	TRBJ1-1	.	.	CASSSTENEAFF	TGTGCCAGCAGCTCGACAGAGAATGAAGCTTTCTTT
TRBV29-1	TRBJ2-1	.	.	CSVEGGNMGYNEQFF	TGCAGCGTTGAAGGAGGGAACATGGGATACAATGAGCAGTTCTTC
TRBV2	TRBJ2-7	.	.	CASSADSGSHNEQYF	TGTGCCAGCAGTGCGGACAGCGGGTCACACAATGAGCAGTACTTC
TRBV9	TRBJ2-3	few	TRBD1	CASSVGTGGEVDTQYF	TGTGCCAGCAGCGTGGGAACAGGGGGCGAGGTCGATACGCAGTATTTT
TRBV21-1	TRBJ2-1	.	.	CASSKAPCTGGNEQFF	TGTGCCAGCAGCAAAGCACCCTGCACAGGGGGGAATGAGCAGTTCTTC
TRBV14	TRBJ2-7	.	.	CASSQTNEQYF	TGTGCCAGCAGCCAAACAAACGAGCAGTACTTC
TRBV10-3	TRBJ2-5	many	TRBD2	CAIRIAGEETQYF	TGTGCCATCAGAATAGCGGGAGAAGAGACCCAGTACTTC
TRBV7-2	TRBJ2-5	many	.	CASSVGRLEAQYF	TGTGCCAGCAGCGTAGGTCGCCTCGAGGCCCAGTACTTC
TRBV27	TRBJ2-2	.	.	CASSLSYTGELFF	TGTGCCAGCAGTCTCTCCTACACCGGGGAGCTGTTTTTT
TRBV27	TRBJ2-5	.	.	CASSPRRGAETQYF	TGTGCCAGCAGCCCCCGTCGTGGTGCGGAGACCCAGTACTTC
TRBV11-2	TRBJ2-5	.	TRBD2	CASRTSGRGHNEQYF	TGTGCCAGCAGGACTAGCGGGAGGGGCCACAATGAGCAGTACTTC
TRBV4-2	TRBJ1-2	once	.	CASSQEHNRPNYGYTF	TGTGCCAGCAGCCAAGAACACAACCGTCCAAACTATGGCTACACCTTC
TRBV9	TRBJ1-5	.	.	CASSPQDSNQPQHF	TGTGCCAGCAGCCCTCAGGATAGCAATCAGCCCCAGCATTTT
TRBV5-1	TRBJ2-1	.	TRBD1	CASSRSQGASYNEQFF	TGCGCCAGCAGTCGATCCCAGGGGGCAAGCTACAATGAGCAGTTCTTC
TRBV5-6	TRBJ2-1	few	TRBD2	CASTPQGLALNEQFF	TGTGCCAGCACCCCCCAGGGACTAGCATTAAATGAGCAGTTCTTC
TRBV6-1	TRBJ1-4	.	TRBD1	CASSLRQGATEKLFF	TGTGCCAGCAGTCTACGACAGGGGGCTACGGAAAAACTGTTTTTT
TRBV9	TRBJ2-1	.	TRBD2	CASSVGTSGGLSYNEQFF	TGTGCCAGCAGCGTAGGGACTAGCGGGGGCCTCTCCTACAATGAGCAGTTCTTC
TRBV27	TRBJ2-1	few	.	CASTPSISYNEQFF	TGTGCCAGCACCCCTAGCATTTCCTACAATGAGCAGTTCTTC
TRBV10-3	TRBJ2-1	few	TRBD2	CAIREVAGTLYNEQFF	TGTGCCATCAGGGAAGTAGCGGGAACCCTCTACAATGAGCAGTTCTTC